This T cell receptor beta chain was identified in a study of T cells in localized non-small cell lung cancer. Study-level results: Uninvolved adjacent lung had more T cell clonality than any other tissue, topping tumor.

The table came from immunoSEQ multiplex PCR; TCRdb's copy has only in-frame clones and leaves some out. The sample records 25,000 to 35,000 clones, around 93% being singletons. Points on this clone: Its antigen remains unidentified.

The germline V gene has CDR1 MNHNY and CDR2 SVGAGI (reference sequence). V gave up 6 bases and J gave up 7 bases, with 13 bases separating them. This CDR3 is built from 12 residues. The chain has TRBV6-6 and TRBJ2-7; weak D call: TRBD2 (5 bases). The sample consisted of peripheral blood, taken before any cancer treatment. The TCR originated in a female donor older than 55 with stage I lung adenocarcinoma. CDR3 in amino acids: CASSTVSGEQYF. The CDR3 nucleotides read TGTGCCAGCAGCACGGTTTCGGGGGAGCAGTACTTC.